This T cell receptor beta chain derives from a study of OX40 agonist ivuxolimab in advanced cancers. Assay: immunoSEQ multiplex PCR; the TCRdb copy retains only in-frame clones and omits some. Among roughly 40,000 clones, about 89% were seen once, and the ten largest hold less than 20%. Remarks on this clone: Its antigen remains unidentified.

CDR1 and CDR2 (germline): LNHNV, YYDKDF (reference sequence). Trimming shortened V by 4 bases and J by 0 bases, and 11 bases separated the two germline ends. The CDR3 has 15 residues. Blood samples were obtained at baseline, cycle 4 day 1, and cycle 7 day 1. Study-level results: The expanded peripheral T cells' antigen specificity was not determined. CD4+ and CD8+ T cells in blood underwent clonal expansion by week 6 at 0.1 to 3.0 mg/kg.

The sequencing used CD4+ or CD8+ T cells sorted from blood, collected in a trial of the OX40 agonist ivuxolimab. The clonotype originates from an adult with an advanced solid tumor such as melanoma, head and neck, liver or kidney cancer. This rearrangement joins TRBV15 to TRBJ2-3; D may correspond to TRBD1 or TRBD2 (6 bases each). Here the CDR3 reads CATSTLGGSTDTQYF. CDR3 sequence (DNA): TGTGCCACCAGCACGTTAGGGGGGAGCACAGATACGCAGTATTTT.